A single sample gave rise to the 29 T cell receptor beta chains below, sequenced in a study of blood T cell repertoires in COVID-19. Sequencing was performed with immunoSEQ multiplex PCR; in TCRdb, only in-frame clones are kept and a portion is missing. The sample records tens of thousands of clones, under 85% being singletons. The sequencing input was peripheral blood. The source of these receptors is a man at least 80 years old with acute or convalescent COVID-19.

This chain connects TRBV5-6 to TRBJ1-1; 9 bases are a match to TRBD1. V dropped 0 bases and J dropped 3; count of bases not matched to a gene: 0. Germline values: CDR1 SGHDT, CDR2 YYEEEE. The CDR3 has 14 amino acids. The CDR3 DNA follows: TGTGCCAGCAGCTTGGGGGACAGGGACACTGAAGCTTTCTTT. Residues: CASSLGDRDTEAFF.

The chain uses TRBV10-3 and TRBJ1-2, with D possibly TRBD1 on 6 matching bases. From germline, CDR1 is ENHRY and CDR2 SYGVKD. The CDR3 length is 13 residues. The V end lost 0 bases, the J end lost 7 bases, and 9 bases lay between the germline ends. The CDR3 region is CAISESQGAGYTF. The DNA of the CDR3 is TGTGCCATCAGTGAGTCACAGGGTGCTGGCTACACCTTC.

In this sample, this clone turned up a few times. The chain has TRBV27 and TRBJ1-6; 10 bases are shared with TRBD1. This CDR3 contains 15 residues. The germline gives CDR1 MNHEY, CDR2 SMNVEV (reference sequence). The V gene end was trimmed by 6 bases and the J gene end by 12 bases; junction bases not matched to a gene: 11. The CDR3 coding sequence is TGTGCCAGCAGCCAATGGACAGGGGGAGGATTACCCCTCCACTTT. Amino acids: CASSQWTGGGLPLHF.

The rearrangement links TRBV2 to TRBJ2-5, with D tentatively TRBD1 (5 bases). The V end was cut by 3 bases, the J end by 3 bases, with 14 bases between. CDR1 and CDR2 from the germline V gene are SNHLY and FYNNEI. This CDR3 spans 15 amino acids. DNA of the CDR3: TGTGCCAGCAGTGATGTAAAGGGGCGCAAAGAGACCCAGTACTTC. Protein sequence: CASSDVKGRKETQYF.

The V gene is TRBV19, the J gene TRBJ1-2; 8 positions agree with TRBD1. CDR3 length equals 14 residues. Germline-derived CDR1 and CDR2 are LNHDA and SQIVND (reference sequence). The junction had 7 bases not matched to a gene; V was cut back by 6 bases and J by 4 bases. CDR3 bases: TGTGCCAGTAGCAAACTGGACAGGGCCTATGGCTACACCTTC. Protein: CASSKLDRAYGYTF.

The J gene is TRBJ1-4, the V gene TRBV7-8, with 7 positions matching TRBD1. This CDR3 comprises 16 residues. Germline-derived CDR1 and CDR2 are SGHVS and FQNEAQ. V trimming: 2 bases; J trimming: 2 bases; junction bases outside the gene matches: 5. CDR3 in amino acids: CASSLRGGSTNEKLFF. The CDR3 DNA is TGTGCCAGCAGCTTACGAGGGGGCTCGACTAATGAAAAACTGTTTTTT.

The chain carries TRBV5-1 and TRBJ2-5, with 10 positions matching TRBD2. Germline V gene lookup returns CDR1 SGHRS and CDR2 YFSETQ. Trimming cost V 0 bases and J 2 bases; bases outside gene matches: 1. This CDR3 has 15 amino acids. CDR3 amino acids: CASSLVAGGQETQYF. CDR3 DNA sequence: TGCGCCAGCAGCTTGGTAGCGGGGGGACAAGAGACCCAGTACTTC.

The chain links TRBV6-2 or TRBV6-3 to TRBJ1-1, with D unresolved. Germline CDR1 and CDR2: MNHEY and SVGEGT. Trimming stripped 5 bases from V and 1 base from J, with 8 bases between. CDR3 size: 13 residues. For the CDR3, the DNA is TGTGCCAGCAGTAGCGGATCGAACACTGAAGCTTTCTTT. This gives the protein CASSSGSNTEAFF.

Here the CDR3 reads CASQLNPDRPYTF. The CDR3 nucleotides read TGTGCCAGTCAACTAAATCCGGACAGACCTTACACCTTC. The rearrangement uses TRBV7-9 and TRBJ1-2, with D tentatively TRBD1 (6 bases). This CDR3 contains 13 residues. V was clipped by 9 bases and J by 11 bases, with 22 bases between them. Germline V CDR1 and CDR2: SEHNR, FQNEAQ (reference sequence).

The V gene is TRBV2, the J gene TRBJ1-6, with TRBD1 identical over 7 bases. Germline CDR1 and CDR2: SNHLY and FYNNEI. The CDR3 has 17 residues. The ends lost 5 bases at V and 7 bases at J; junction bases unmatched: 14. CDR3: CASSITSRGAGNSPLHF. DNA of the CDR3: TGTGCCAGCAGTATAACGAGCAGGGGGGCGGGAAATTCACCCCTCCACTTT.

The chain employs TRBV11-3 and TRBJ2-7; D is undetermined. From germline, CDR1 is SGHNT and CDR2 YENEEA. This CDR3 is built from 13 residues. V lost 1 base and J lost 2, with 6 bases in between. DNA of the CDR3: TGTGCCAGCAGCTTAGGGAGCACCTACGAGCAGTACTTC. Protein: CASSLGSTYEQYF.

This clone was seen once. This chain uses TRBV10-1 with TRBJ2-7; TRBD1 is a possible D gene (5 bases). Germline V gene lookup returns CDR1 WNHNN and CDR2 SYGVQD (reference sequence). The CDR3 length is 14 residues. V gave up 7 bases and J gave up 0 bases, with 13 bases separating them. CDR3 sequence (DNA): TGCGCCAGCACTGACAGCCGGAGCTCCTACGAGCAGTACTTC. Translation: CASTDSRSSYEQYF.

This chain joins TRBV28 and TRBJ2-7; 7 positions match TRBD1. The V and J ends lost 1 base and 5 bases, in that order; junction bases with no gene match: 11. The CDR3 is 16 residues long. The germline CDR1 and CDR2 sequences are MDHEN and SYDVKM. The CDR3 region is CASSLLGRGRGNEQYF. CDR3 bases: TGTGCCAGCAGTTTATTAGGAAGGGGCAGGGGGAACGAGCAGTACTTC.

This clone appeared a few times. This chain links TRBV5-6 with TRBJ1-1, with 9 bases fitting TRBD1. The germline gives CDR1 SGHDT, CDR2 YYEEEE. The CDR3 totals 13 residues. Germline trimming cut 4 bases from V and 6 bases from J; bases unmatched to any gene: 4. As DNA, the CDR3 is TGTGCCAGCAGCAGGGACAGGGTACCTGAAGCTTTCTTT. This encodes CASSRDRVPEAFF. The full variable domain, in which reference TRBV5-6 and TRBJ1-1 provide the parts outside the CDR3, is DAGVTQSPTHLIKTRGQQVTLRCSPKSGHDTVSWYQQALGQGPQFIFQYYEEEERQRGNFPDRFSGHQFPNYSSELNVNALLLGDSALYLCASSRDRVPEAFFGQGTRLTVV.

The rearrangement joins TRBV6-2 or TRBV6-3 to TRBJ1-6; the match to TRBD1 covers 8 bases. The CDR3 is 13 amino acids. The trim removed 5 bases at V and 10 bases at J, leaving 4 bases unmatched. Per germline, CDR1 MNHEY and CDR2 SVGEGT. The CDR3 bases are TGTGCCAGCAGTGACAGGGGAGGATCACCCCTCCACTTT. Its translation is CASSDRGGSPLHF.

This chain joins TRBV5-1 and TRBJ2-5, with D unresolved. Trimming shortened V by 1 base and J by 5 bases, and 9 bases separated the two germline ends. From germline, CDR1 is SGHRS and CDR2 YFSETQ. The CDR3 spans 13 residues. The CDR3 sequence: CASSLIPEETQYF. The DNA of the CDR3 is TGCGCCAGCAGCTTGATCCCGGAGGAGACCCAGTACTTC.

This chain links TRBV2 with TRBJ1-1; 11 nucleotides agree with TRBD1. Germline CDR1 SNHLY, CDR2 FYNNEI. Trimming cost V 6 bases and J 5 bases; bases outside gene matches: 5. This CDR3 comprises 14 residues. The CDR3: CASSGDRGGTEAFF. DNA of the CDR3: TGTGCCAGCAGCGGGGACAGGGGGGGGACTGAAGCTTTCTTT. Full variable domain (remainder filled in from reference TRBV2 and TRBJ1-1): EPEVTQTPSHQVTQMGQEVILRCVPISNHLYFYWYRQILGQKVEFLVSFYNNEISEKSEIFDDQFSVERPDGSNFTLKIRSTKLEDSAMYFCASSGDRGGTEAFFGQGTRLTVV.

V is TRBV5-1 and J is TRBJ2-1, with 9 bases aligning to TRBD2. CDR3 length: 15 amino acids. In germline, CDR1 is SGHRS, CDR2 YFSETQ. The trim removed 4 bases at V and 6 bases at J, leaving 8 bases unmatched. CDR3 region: CASSPAGGLINEQFF. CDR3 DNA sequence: TGCGCCAGCAGCCCGGCGGGGGGGCTAATCAATGAGCAGTTCTTC.

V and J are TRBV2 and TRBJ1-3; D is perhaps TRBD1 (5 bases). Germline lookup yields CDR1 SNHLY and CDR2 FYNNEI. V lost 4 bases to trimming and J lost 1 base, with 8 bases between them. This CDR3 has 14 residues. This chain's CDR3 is CASSATASGNTIYF. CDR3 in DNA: TGTGCCAGCAGTGCGACAGCATCTGGAAACACCATATATTTT.

The CDR3, as DNA: TGTGCCACCAGCAGAGAGACAGGGATTATCTCACCCCTCCACTTT. This encodes CATSRETGIISPLHF. This chain joins TRBV15 and TRBJ1-6; TRBD1 matches at 7 bases. J gave up 10 bases and V 0 bases, and 6 bases lay outside the gene matches. Germline lookup yields CDR1 LNHNV and CDR2 YYDKDF (reference sequence). The length of the CDR3 is 15 residues. The full variable domain, its missing parts supplied by reference TRBV15 and TRBJ1-6, is DAMVIQNPRYQVTQFGKPVTLSCSQTLNHNVMYWYQQKSSQAPKLLFHYYDKDFNNEADTPDNFQSRRPNTSFCFLDIRSPGLGDTAMYLCATSRETGIISPLHFGNGTRLTVT.

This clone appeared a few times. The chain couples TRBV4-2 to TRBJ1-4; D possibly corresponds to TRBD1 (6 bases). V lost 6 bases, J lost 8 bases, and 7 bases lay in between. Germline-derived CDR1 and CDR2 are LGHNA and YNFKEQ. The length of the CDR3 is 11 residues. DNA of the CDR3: TGTGCCAGCAGTGACAGGGAAAAACTGTTTTTT. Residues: CASSDREKLFF.

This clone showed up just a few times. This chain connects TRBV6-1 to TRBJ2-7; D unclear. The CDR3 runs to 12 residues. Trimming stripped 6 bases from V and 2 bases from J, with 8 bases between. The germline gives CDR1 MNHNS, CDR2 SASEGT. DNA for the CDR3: TGTGCCAGCAGCCGCGTACCCTACGAGCAGTACTTC. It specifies CASSRVPYEQYF.

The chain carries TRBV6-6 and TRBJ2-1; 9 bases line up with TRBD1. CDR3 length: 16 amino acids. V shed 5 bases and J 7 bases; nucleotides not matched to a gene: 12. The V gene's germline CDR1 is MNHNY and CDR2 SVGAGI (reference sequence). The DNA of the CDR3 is TGTGCCAGCAGTCTATCTGGACAGGGGATTCGGAATGAGCAGTTCTTC. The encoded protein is CASSLSGQGIRNEQFF.

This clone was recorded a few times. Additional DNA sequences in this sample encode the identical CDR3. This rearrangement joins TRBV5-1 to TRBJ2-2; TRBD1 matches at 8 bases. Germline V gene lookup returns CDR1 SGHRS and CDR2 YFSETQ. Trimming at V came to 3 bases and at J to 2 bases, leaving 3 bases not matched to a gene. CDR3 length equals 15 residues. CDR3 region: CASSSGQGNTGELFF. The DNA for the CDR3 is TGCGCCAGCAGCTCTGGACAGGGAAACACCGGGGAGCTGTTTTTT.

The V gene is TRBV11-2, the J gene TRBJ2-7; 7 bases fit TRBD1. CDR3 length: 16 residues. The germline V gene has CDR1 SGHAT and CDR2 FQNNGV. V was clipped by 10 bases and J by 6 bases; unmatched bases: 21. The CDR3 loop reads CATHRQGVGTGGEQYF. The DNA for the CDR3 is TGTGCCACCCATAGACAGGGTGTGGGGACCGGAGGCGAGCAGTACTTC.

The CDR3 bases are TGTGCCAGCAGTGAAGAAGGATGGAGGAGCAATCAGCCCCAGCATTTT. Encoded protein: CASSEEGWRSNQPQHF. The chain is built from TRBV2 and TRBJ1-5; D is undetermined. This CDR3 has 16 residues. Germline assignment: CDR1 SNHLY and CDR2 FYNNEI. V shed 1 base and J shed 1 base, with 11 bases lying between them.

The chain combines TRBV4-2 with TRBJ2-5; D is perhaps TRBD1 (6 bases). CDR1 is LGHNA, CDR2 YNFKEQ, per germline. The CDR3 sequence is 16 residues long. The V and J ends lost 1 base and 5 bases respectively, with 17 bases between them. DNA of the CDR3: TGTGCCAGCAGCCAAGTGGGGGCGACTCGGAAGGAGACCCAGTACTTC. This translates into CASSQVGATRKETQYF.

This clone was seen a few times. CDR3 nucleotides: TGTGCCAGCAGCCCCGGGACAGATGAAGCTTTCTTT. Translation gives CASSPGTDEAFF. V gene TRBV2 combines with J gene TRBJ1-1; 7 bases are a match to TRBD1. After removal of 6 bases from V and 7 bases from J, the junction contained 5 bases not matched to a gene. Germline CDR1 is SNHLY and CDR2 is FYNNEI. The CDR3 is made up of 12 amino acids.

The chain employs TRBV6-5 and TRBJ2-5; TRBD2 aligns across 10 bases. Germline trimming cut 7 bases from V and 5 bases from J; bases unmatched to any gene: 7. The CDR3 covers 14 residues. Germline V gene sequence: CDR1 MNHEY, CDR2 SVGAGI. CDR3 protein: CASTASGGSETQYF. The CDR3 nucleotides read TGTGCCAGCACGGCTAGCGGGGGTTCTGAGACCCAGTACTTC.